A selection of T cell receptor beta chains follows, all from one sample in a study of CD8+ T cells in alopecia areata. Libraries were prepared by immunoSEQ multiplex PCR; TCRdb keeps only in-frame clonotypes and omits some of them. The sample shows some 190,000 clones, approximately 56% of them seen only once. Sequencing was performed on CD4+ T cells sorted from blood, taken at week 4, from a patient treated with tofacitinib. Receptors originate from a human donor with alopecia areata. The CDR3 runs from the conserved cysteine through the conserved F or W.

V: TRBV5-1; J: TRBJ2-5; CDR3: CASSLEETQYF
V: TRBV4-2; J: TRBJ2-1; CDR3: CASSQARSYNEQFF
V: TRBV5-1; J: TRBJ2-5; CDR3: CASSLARREGRETQYF
V: TRBV7-8; J: TRBJ2-3; CDR3: CASSYSSGRAADTQYF
V: TRBV7-2; J: TRBJ2-3; CDR3: CASSTRTIKATDTQYF
V: TRBV29-1; J: TRBJ2-3; CDR3: CSVGSPLVTDTQYF
V: TRBV30; J: TRBJ1-4; CDR3: CAWSGTPTNEKLFF
V: TRBV6-6; J: TRBJ2-4; CDR3: CASSTGNIQYF
V: TRBV4-2; J: TRBJ2-7; CDR3: CASGVSGRGSYEQYF
V: TRBV9; J: TRBJ2-7; CDR3: CASSLKPYRDEQYF
V: TRBV21-1; J: TRBJ2-1; CDR3: CASSRGQAVNEQFF
V: TRBV12-5; J: TRBJ1-1; CDR3: CASGLSDQMKKAFF
V: TRBV30; J: TRBJ2-7; CDR3: CACRDSSYEQYF
V: TRBV30; J: TRBJ2-7; CDR3: CAWRTSRLAGGF
V: TRBV9; J: TRBJ2-1; CDR3: CASTRGNAPGNEQFF
V: TRBV29-1; J: TRBJ2-3; CDR3: CSVGPSGNTDTQYF
V: TRBV10-3; J: TRBJ2-1; CDR3: CAISERGDEQFF
V: TRBV27; J: TRBJ2-7; CDR3: CASSNDPNRAYEQYF
V: TRBV18; J: TRBJ2-5; CDR3: CASSPPTGQETQYF
V: TRBV7-2; J: TRBJ1-2; CDR3: CASSLSRTRPNYGYTF
V: TRBV29-1; J: TRBJ2-6; CDR3: CSVEWPTISGANVLTF
V: TRBV28; J: TRBJ2-5; CDR3: CATAWGTQETQYF
V: TRBV2; J: TRBJ2-7; CDR3: CASREWDGAYEQYF
V: TRBV30; J: TRBJ1-3; CDR3: CAWTQGSGNTIYF
V: TRBV30; J: TRBJ2-3; CDR3: CAWSRGQGTDTQYF
V: TRBV29-1; J: TRBJ1-4; CDR3: CSPPTGRYCEKLFF
V: TRBV6-6; J: TRBJ2-7; CDR3: CASSLDRTYEQYF
V: TRBV5-4; J: TRBJ2-5; CDR3: CASSLFGAGETQYF
V: TRBV5-4; J: TRBJ2-2; CDR3: CASSIQGTGELFF
V: TRBV29-1; J: TRBJ2-7; CDR3: CSAQGREGSGTRSYEQYF
V: TRBV30; J: TRBJ1-1; CDR3: CAWSDQGGLEAFF
V: TRBV5-1; J: TRBJ1-5; CDR3: CASSIGGNSNQPQHF
V: TRBV7-9; J: TRBJ2-2; CDR3: CASSWSRTGELFF
V: TRBV27; J: TRBJ1-1; CDR3: CASTPGGGKNTEAFF
V: TRBV29-1; J: TRBJ2-5; CDR3: CSVDPSRDRGRETQYF
V: TRBV30; J: TRBJ2-2; CDR3: CAWSSQRVTGELFF
V: TRBV5-1; J: TRBJ2-7; CDR3: CASTSSDHLPSYEQYF
V: TRBV7-9; J: TRBJ2-5; CDR3: CASSPQETQYF
V: TRBV7-2; J: TRBJ1-2; CDR3: CASSSLDGNYGYTF
V: TRBV29-1; J: TRBJ2-5; CDR3: CSARGTGDGRETQYF
V: TRBV4-1; J: TRBJ2-5; CDR3: CASSQAGLGETQYF
V: TRBV25-1; J: TRBJ2-7; CDR3: CATAETYEQYF
V: TRBV29-1; J: TRBJ1-2; CDR3: CSVEEKLNYGYTF
V: TRBV29-1; J: TRBJ2-5; CDR3: CSVDRAETQYF
V: TRBV29-1; J: TRBJ2-3; CDR3: CSVRTVAQYF
V: TRBV29-1; J: TRBJ2-2; CDR3: CSAGQGAGTGELFF
V: TRBV9; J: TRBJ2-2; CDR3: CASRQGAANTGELFF
V: TRBV30; J: TRBJ1-5; CDR3: CAWSRRDVYQPQHF
V: TRBV7-2; J: TRBJ2-5; CDR3: CATSGTSGAQETQYF
V: TRBV7-9; J: TRBJ2-2; CDR3: CASSLQGALRVGELFF
V: TRBV25-1; J: TRBJ2-5; CDR3: CASRGLAGDMKTQYF
V: TRBV6-5; J: TRBJ2-1; CDR3: CATGTGASPIDEQFF
V: TRBV7-2; J: TRBJ2-7; CDR3: CASSLAGGIGEQYF
V: TRBV27; J: TRBJ1-2; CDR3: CASSYSGRESFTF
V: TRBV30; J: TRBJ2-2; CDR3: CAWSVRIPLRGLNTGELFF
V: TRBV29-1; J: TRBJ2-1; CDR3: CSTSTSSGNEQFF
V: TRBV4-2; J: TRBJ2-2; CDR3: CASSQGDKTGELFF
V: TRBV7-9; J: TRBJ2-5; CDR3: CASSLQGHQETQYF
V: TRBV5-1; J: TRBJ1-1; CDR3: CASSLAFPGGTEAFF